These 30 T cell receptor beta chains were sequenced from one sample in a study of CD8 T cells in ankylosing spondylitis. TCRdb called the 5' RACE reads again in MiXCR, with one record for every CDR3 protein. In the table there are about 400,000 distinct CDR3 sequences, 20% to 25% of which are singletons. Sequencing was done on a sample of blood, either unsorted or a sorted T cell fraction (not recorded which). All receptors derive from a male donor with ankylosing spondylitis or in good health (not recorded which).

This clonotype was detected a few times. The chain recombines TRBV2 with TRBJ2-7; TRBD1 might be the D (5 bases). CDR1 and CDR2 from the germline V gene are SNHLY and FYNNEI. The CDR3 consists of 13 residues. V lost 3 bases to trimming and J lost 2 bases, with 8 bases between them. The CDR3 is CASSDTGAYEQYF. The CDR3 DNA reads TGTGCCAGCAGTGATACAGGCGCCTACGAGCAGTACTTC.

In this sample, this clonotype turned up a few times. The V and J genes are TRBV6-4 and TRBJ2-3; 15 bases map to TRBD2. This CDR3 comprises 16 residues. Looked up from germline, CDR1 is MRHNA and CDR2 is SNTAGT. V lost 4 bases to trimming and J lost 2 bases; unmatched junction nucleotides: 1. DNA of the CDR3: TGTGCCAGCAGTGGGACTAGCGGGGGGGCCACAGATACGCAGTATTTT. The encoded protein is CASSGTSGGATDTQYF.

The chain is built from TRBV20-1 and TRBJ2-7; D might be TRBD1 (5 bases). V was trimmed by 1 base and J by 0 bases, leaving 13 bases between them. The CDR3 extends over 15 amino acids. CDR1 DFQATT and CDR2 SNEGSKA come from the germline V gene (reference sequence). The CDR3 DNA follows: TGCAGTGCTAGAGCCCTAACAGGTAGCTCCTACGAGCAGTACTTC. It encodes CSARALTGSSYEQYF.

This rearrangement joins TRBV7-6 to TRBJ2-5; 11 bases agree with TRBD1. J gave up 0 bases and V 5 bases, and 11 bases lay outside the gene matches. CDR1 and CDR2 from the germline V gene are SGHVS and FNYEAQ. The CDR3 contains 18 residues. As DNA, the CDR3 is TGTGCCAGCAGCATGTGGGGACAGGGGGAAGCCAACCAAGAGACCCAGTACTTC. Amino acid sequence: CASSMWGQGEANQETQYF. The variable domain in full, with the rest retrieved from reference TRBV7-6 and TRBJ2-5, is GAGVSQSPRYKVTKRGQDVALRCDPISGHVSLYWYRQALGQGPEFLTYFNYEAQQDKSGLPNDRFSAERPEGSISTLTIQRTEQRDSAMYRCASSMWGQGEANQETQYFGPGTRLLVL.

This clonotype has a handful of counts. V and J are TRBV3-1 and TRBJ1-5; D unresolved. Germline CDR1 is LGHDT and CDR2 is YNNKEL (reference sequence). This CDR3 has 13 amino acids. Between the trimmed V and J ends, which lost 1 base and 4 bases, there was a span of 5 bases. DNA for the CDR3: TGTGCCAGCAGCCAAGGTCAGAATCAGCCCCAGCATTTT. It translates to CASSQGQNQPQHF.

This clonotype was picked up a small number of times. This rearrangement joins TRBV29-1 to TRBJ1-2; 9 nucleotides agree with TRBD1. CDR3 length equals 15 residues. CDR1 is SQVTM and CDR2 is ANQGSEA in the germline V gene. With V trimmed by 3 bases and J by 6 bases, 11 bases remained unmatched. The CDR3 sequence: CSVDVRDRALDGYTF. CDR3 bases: TGCAGCGTTGATGTCCGGGACAGGGCCTTGGATGGCTACACCTTC.

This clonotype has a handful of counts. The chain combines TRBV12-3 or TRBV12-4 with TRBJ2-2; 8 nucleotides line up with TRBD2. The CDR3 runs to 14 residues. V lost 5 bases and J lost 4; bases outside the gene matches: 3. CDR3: CASSTGLVTGELFF. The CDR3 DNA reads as TGTGCCAGCAGTACGGGACTAGTCACCGGGGAGCTGTTTTTT.

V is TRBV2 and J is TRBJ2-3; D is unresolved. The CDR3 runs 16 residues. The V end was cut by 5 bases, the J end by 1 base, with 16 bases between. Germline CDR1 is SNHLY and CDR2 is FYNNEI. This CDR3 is CASSQQEPPRTDTQYF. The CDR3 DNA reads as TGTGCCAGCAGTCAGCAGGAGCCCCCCCGCACAGATACGCAGTATTTT. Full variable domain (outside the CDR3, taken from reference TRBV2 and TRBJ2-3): EPEVTQTPSHQVTQMGQEVILRCVPISNHLYFYWYRQILGQKVEFLVSFYNNEISEKSEIFDDQFSVERPDGSNFTLKIRSTKLEDSAMYFCASSQQEPPRTDTQYFGPGTRLTVL.

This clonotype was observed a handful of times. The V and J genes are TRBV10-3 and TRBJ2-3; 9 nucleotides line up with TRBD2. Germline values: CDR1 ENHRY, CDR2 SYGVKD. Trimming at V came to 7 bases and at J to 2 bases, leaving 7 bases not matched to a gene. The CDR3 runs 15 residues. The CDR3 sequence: CAINRLAGTTDTQYF. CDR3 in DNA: TGTGCCATCAACCGTCTAGCGGGGACCACAGATACGCAGTATTTT.

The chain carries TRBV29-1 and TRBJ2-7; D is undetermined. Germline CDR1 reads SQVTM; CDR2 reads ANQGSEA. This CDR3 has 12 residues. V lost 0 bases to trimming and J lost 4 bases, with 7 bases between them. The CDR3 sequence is CSVEDHEYEQYF. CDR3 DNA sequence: TGCAGCGTTGAAGATCACGAGTACGAGCAGTACTTC.

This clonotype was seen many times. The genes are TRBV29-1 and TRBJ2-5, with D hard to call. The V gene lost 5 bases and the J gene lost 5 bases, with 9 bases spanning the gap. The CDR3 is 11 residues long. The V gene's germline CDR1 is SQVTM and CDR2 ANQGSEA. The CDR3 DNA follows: TGCAGCGTTAAGGTTTGGGAGACCCAGTACTTC. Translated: CSVKVWETQYF.

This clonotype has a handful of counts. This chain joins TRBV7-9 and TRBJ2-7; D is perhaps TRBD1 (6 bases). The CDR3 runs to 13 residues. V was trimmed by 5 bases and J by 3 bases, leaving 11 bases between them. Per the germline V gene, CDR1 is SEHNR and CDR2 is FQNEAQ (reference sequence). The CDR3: CASSPGQHYEQYF. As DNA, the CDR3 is TGTGCCAGCAGCCCCGGACAGCACTACGAGCAGTACTTC.

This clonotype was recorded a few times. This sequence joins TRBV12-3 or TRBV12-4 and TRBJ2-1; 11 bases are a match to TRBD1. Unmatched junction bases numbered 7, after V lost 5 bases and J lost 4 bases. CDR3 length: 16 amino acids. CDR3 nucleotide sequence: TGTGCCAGCAGTCGATTCGGGACAGGGGGATACAATGAGCAGTTCTTC. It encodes CASSRFGTGGYNEQFF.

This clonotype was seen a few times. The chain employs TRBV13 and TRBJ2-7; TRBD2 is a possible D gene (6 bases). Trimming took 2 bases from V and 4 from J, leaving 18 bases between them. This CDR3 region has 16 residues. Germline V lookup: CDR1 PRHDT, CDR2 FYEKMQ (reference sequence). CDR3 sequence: CASSLRSGPGQYEQYF. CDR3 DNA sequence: TGTGCCAGCAGCTTAAGAAGCGGGCCCGGCCAATACGAGCAGTACTTC.

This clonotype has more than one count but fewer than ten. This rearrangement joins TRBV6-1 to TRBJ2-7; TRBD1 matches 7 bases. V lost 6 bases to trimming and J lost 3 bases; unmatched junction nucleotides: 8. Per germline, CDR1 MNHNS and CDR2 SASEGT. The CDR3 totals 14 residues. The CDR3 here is CASSPDRDHYEQYF. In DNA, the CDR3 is TGTGCCAGCAGCCCCGACAGGGACCACTACGAGCAGTACTTC.

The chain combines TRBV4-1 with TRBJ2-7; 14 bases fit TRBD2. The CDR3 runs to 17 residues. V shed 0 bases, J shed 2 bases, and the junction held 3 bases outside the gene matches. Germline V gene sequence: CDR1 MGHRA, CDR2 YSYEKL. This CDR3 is CASSQDGLAGGTYEQYF. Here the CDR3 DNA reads TGCGCCAGCAGCCAAGATGGACTAGCGGGGGGAACCTACGAGCAGTACTTC.

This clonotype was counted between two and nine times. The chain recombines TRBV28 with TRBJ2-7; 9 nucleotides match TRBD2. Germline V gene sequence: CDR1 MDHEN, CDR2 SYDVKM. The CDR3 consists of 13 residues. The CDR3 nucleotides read TGTGCTACTGCGAGGACTAGCGCTTACGAGCAGTACTTC. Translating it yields CATARTSAYEQYF.

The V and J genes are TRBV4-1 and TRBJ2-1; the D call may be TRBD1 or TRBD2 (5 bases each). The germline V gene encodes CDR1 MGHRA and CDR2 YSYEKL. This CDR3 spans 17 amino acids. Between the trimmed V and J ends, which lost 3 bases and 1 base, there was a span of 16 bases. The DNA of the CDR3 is TGCGCCAGCAGCCATCGGGGCGGCCCCTTGTCCTACAATGAGCAGTTCTTC. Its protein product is CASSHRGGPLSYNEQFF.

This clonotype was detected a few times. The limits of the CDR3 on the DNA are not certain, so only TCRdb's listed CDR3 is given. The CDR3 sequence: CSASPSGGPLRAGELFF. J is TRBJ2-2 and V is TRBV20-1; no check of the table's D call, TRBD2, against the DNA was made. With termini counted, the CDR3 has 17 amino acids. Germline V gene lookup returns CDR1 DFQATT and CDR2 SNEGSKA (reference sequence).

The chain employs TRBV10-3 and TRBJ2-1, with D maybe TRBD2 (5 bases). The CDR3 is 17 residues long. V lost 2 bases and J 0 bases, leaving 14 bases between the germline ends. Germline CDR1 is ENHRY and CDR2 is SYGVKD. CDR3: CAISEGRGSSSYNEQFF. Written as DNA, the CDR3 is TGTGCCATCAGTGAGGGGCGCGGGTCAAGCTCCTACAATGAGCAGTTCTTC.

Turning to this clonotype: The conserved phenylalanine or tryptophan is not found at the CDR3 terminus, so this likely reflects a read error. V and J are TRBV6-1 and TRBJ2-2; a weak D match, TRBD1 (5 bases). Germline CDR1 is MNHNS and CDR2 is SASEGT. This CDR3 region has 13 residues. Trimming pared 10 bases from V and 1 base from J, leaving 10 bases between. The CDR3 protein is CATKGLNTGELFL. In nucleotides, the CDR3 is TGTGCCACCAAGGGGCTGAACACCGGGGAGCTGTTTTTA.

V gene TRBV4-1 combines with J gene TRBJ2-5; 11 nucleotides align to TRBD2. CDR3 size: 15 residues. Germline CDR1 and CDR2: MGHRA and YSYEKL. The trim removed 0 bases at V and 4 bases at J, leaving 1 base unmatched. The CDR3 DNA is TGCGCCAGCAGCCAAGATAGCGGGGGGGGAGAGACCCAGTACTTC. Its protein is CASSQDSGGGETQYF.

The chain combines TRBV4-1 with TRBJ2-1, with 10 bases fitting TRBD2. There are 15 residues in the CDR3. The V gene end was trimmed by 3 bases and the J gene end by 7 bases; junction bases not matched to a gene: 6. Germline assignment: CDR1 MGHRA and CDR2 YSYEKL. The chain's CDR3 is CASSHSGGASNEQFF. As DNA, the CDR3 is TGCGCCAGCAGCCACAGCGGGGGGGCTTCAAATGAGCAGTTCTTC.

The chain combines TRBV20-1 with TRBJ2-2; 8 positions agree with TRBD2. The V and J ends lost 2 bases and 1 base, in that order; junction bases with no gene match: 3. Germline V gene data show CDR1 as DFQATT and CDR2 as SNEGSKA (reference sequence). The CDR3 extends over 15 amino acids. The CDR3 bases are TGCAGTGCTAGACCAGCGGGGGAGAACACCGGGGAGCTGTTTTTT. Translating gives CSARPAGENTGELFF.

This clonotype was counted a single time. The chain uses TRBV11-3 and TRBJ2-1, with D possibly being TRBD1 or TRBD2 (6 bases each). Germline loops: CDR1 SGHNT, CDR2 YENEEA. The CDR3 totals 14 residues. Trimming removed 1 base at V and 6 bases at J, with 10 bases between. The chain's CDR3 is CASSLGWGANEQFF. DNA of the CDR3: TGTGCCAGCAGCTTAGGATGGGGGGCCAATGAGCAGTTCTTC.

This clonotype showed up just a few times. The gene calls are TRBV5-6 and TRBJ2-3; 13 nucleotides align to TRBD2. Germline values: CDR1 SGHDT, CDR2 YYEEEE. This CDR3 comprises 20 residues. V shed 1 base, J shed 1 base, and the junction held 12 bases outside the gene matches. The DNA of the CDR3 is TGTGCCAGCAGCTTGTTGCGACTAGCGGGGGGCGGATCCCGCACAGATACGCAGTATTTT. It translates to CASSLLRLAGGGSRTDTQYF.

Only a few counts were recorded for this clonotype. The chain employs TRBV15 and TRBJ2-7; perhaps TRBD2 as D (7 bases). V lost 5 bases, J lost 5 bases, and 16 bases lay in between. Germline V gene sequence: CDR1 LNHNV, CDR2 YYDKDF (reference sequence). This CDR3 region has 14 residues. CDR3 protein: CATSARWGGDEQYF. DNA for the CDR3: TGTGCCACCAGCGCCCGGTGGGGGGGCGACGAGCAGTACTTC.

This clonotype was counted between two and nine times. The CDR3 DNA reads TGTGCCAGTAGTATAGATCCGGGACTAGCGGGGGATGAGCAGTTCTTC. It is translated as CASSIDPGLAGDEQFF. V gene TRBV19 combines with J gene TRBJ2-1; 14 nucleotides agree with TRBD2. Trimming removed 0 bases from V and 8 bases from J; junction bases left unmatched: 3. The CDR3 is made up of 16 amino acids. Germline CDR1 reads LNHDA; CDR2 reads SQIVND (reference sequence).

For the CDR3, the DNA is TGTGCCAGCAGTCTCCCCCTCGGGGCCCCCGGGGAGCTGTTTTTT. Its translation is CASSLPLGAPGELFF. The chain has TRBV12-3 or TRBV12-4 and TRBJ2-2; the D call may be TRBD1 or TRBD2 (5 bases each). The CDR3 is 15 residues long. V shed 5 bases and J shed 6 bases, with 16 bases lying between them.

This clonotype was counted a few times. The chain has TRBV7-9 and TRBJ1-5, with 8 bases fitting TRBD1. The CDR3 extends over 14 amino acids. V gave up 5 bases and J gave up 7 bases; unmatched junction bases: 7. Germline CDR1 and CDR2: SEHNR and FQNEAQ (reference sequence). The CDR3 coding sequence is TGTGCCAGCAGCGTGGGACAGGATGGACAGCCCCAGCATTTT. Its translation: CASSVGQDGQPQHF.